The 9 T cell receptor beta chains below were found in one sample sequenced in a study of low-dose radiotherapy and immunotherapy resistance in tumors. Time point in this sample: after trial treatment. Documented treatment: LDRT plus nivolumab, ipilimumab, low-dose cyclophosphamide and aspirin (RACIN trial). TRAV and TRBV primers primed cDNA for both TCRalpha and TCRbeta. The authors ran 20 PCR cycles to amplify TCRs with a constant-region primer and V-primer adapter. TCRdb independently ran MiXCR on the reads; one entry per CDR3 protein. The top ten hold 9.5% to 15% of the sample, which has roughly 90,000 distinct CDR3 sequences, 20% to 25% seen once. This sample comprised PBMCs, obtained after low-dose radiotherapy plus immunotherapy. Receptors originate from a female donor with ovarian cancer.

This clonotype was seen repeatedly, ten times or more. J is TRBJ2-2 and V is TRBV6-2 or TRBV6-3; tentative D call: TRBD1 (6 bases). CDR3 size: 13 residues. Germline CDR1 reads MNHEY; CDR2 reads SVGEGT. Trimming took off 6 bases at V and 5 bases at J, with 10 bases between the two ends. The CDR3 sequence is CASRQGGTGELFF. The CDR3 nucleotides read TGTGCCAGCAGACAAGGGGGAACCGGGGAGCTGTTTTTT.

J is TRBJ2-1 and V is TRBV28, with a weak D call TRBD1 (5 bases). CDR3 length: 14 residues. Trimming shortened V by 6 bases and J by 8 bases, and 17 bases separated the two germline ends. Germline loops: CDR1 MDHEN, CDR2 SYDVKM. In nucleotides, the CDR3 is TGTGCCAGCAGAGGCAGGGCACCTAGGGATGAGCAGTTCTTC. It codes for CASRGRAPRDEQFF.

This clonotype has ten or more counts. In nucleotides, the CDR3 is TGTGCCAGCAGTCAACAGGACAGGGGGCACACCGGGGAGCTGTTTTTT. This translates into CASSQQDRGHTGELFF. The chain employs TRBV6-6 and TRBJ2-2, with 11 bases identical to TRBD1. J lost 3 bases, V lost 5 bases, and 5 bases had no gene match. CDR3 length: 16 residues. Germline CDR1 reads MNHNY; CDR2 reads SVGAGI (reference sequence).

At least ten counts were recorded for this clonotype. The chain recombines TRBV4-2 with TRBJ1-6; 7 bases match TRBD1. CDR1 LGHNA and CDR2 YNFKEQ come from the germline V gene. The CDR3 runs 17 residues. V shed 4 bases and J 4 bases; nucleotides not matched to a gene: 10. In DNA, the CDR3 is TGTGCCAGCAGCCTTGTCGAAACAGGGGATTATAATTCACCCCTCCACTTT. Protein sequence: CASSLVETGDYNSPLHF.

This sequence joins TRBV28 and TRBJ2-3; 15 nucleotides line up with TRBD2. This CDR3 is 16 amino acids long. From germline, CDR1 is MDHEN and CDR2 SYDVKM. The trim removed 5 bases at V and 5 bases at J, leaving 5 bases unmatched. CDR3 loop: CASSAPGLAGGDTQYF. The CDR3 DNA is TGTGCCAGCAGTGCGCCGGGACTAGCGGGAGGAGATACGCAGTATTTT.

This clonotype came up many times. The V and J genes are TRBV19 and TRBJ2-3; D is ambiguous. This CDR3 spans 16 amino acids. Germline values: CDR1 LNHDA, CDR2 SQIVND (reference sequence). V was clipped by 7 bases and J by 6 bases, with 23 bases between them. DNA for the CDR3: TGTGCCAGTACCGGCCGGGCCCCAGGAGAGATGGATACGCAGTATTTT. This sequence encodes CASTGRAPGEMDTQYF.

This clonotype was seen just once. The J gene is TRBJ2-2, the V gene TRBV4-2; 8 nucleotides agree with TRBD2. V lost 2 bases, J lost 8 bases, and 7 bases stayed unmatched. The CDR3 has 15 amino acids. Per germline, CDR1 LGHNA and CDR2 YNFKEQ. The CDR3 region has the DNA TGTGCCAGCAGCCAACCCGGGGGGGAGAGTGGGGAGCTGTTTTTT. Amino acids: CASSQPGGESGELFF.

This clonotype appeared many times. The chain uses TRBV9 and TRBJ2-1, with 12 bases identical to TRBD2. This CDR3 contains 15 residues. J was trimmed by 9 bases and V by 2 bases; bases with no gene match: 6. Germline CDR1 is SGDLS and CDR2 is YYNGEE. CDR3 residues: CASSVTSGSRGEQFF. Written as DNA, the CDR3 is TGTGCCAGCAGCGTGACTAGCGGGAGTCGGGGTGAGCAGTTCTTC.

This clonotype was recorded at least ten times. This chain uses TRBV15 with TRBJ2-1, with 11 bases identical to TRBD2. After removal of 0 bases from V and 7 bases from J, the junction contained 8 bases not matched to a gene. Germline V gene lookup returns CDR1 LNHNV and CDR2 YYDKDF (reference sequence). This CDR3 has 17 residues. The CDR3 loop reads CATSRDYSGRAMNEQFF. CDR3 DNA: TGTGCCACCAGCAGAGATTATAGCGGGAGGGCAATGAATGAGCAGTTCTTC.